What follows describes a single T cell receptor beta chain. As handled by the study authors: Nucleated cell counts were estimated from reference gene primer amplification. TCRdb's table, derived via immunoSEQ multiplex PCR, lists solely in-frame clones and lacks some. From that table come the V and J calls and clone size; the DNA was used to work out D and trimming. The data contain approximately 210,000 clones, about 91% of them singletons. The sample belongs to a study of blood T cell repertoires in COVID-19. Study context: Sites across the United States, Italy and Spain contributed samples from acute and convalescent COVID-19. Sources were T cells, B-cell-depleted T cells, or PBMCs; the material itself was cDNA or gDNA.

CDR3 size: 14 residues. Between the trimmed V and J ends, which lost 3 bases and 2 bases, there was a span of 11 bases. CDR1 and CDR2 (germline): LGHNT, FRNRAP. The rearrangement links TRBV12-5 to TRBJ2-7; D not certain. This receptor was obtained from a man aged 25 to 45 with acute or convalescent COVID-19. Sequencing input: peripheral blood. The CDR3 region has the DNA TGTGCTAGTGGTTTTGGGCAAAATCCCTACGAGCAGTACTTC. Its translation: CASGFGQNPYEQYF.